The 16 T cell receptor beta chains listed next were all sequenced from one sample in a study of cytomegalovirus exposure and HLA in healthy donors. PCR employed 60 Vbeta and 13 Jbeta primers. Assay: immunoSEQ multiplex PCR; the TCRdb copy retains only in-frame clones and omits some. The sample lists fewer than 70,000 clones, roughly 80% occurring once. Sequenced sample: PBMCs. The receptors were sampled from a human donor in good health.

This clone was seen a few times. This rearrangement joins TRBV19 to TRBJ1-5; D not certain. Trimming stripped 1 base from V and 4 bases from J, with 8 bases between. CDR1 is LNHDA and CDR2 is SQIVND in the germline V gene (reference sequence). The length of the CDR3 is 14 residues. The DNA of the CDR3 is TGTGCCAGTAGTATAGGTATTCTAAATCAGCCCCAGCATTTT. This sequence encodes CASSIGILNQPQHF. Based on the CDR3 plus reference TRBV19 and TRBJ1-5, the full variable domain is DGGITQSPKYLFRKEGQNVTLSCEQNLNHDAMYWYRQDPGQGLRLIYYSQIVNDFQKGDIAEGYSVSREKKESFPLTVTSAQKNPTAFYLCASSIGILNQPQHFGDGTRLSIL.

The chain carries TRBV7-6 and TRBJ2-1; 9 bases map to TRBD2. Per the germline V gene, CDR1 is SGHVS and CDR2 is FNYEAQ. V was clipped by 4 bases and J by 6 bases; unmatched bases: 13. CDR3 size: 17 residues. The CDR3 sequence is CASSSLLEGTSTNEQFF. The CDR3 DNA is TGTGCCAGCAGCTCCCTTTTAGAGGGGACTAGCACCAATGAGCAGTTCTTC.

The gene calls are TRBV19 and TRBJ2-1, with TRBD2 identical over 7 bases. Looked up from germline, CDR1 is LNHDA and CDR2 is SQIVND (reference sequence). V was pared by 2 bases and J by 0 bases, with 1 base of the junction left unmatched. This CDR3 is 15 amino acids long. In DNA, the CDR3 is TGTGCCAGTAGTATACCGGGGGGCTCCTACAATGAGCAGTTCTTC. Its protein is CASSIPGGSYNEQFF.

This clone was seen a few times. This chain connects TRBV10-3 to TRBJ2-7, with 7 bases aligning to TRBD1. The CDR3 is 15 residues long. CDR1 is ENHRY, CDR2 SYGVKD, per germline. V dropped 5 bases and J dropped 2; count of bases not matched to a gene: 9. The chain's CDR3 is CAISPSTGDPYEQYF. CDR3 nucleotide sequence: TGTGCCATCAGTCCTTCTACAGGGGACCCCTACGAGCAGTACTTC.

The count of this clone is one. The chain combines TRBV10-3 with TRBJ2-1; TRBD1 agrees at 7 bases. Germline V CDR1 and CDR2: ENHRY, SYGVKD. The CDR3 length is 12 residues. Unmatched junction bases numbered 3, after V lost 5 bases and J lost 8 bases. CDR3 in amino acids: CAISKTGDEQFF. Here the CDR3 DNA reads TGTGCCATCAGTAAAACAGGGGATGAGCAGTTCTTC.

This sequence joins TRBV11-2 and TRBJ2-2; D not resolved. V shed 1 base and J shed 2 bases, with 8 bases lying between them. Germline assignment: CDR1 SGHAT and CDR2 FQNNGV. There are 15 residues in the CDR3. In nucleotides, the CDR3 is TGTGCCAGCAGCTTAGTGGGCAGTAACACCGGGGAGCTGTTTTTT. Amino acids: CASSLVGSNTGELFF.

This chain links TRBV27 with TRBJ2-7, with 10 positions matching TRBD2. V lost 5 bases and J lost 0; bases outside the gene matches: 10. In germline, CDR1 is MNHEY, CDR2 SMNVEV (reference sequence). The CDR3 is 17 residues long. The CDR3 loop is CASSPGTSGMSSYEQYF. The CDR3 DNA follows: TGTGCCAGCAGTCCCGGCACTAGCGGGATGAGCTCCTACGAGCAGTACTTC.

The CDR3, as DNA: TGTGCCAGCAGCCTACAGGGGGCTCAAGAGACCCAGTACTTC. Its protein product is CASSLQGAQETQYF. This chain connects TRBV7-2 to TRBJ2-5; 9 nucleotides match TRBD1. Looked up from germline, CDR1 is SGHTA and CDR2 is FQGNSA. The CDR3 is made up of 14 amino acids. The V gene end was trimmed by 5 bases and the J gene end by 2 bases; junction bases not matched to a gene: 3.

With regard to this clone: Different DNA sequences within this sample yield the same CDR3. The rearrangement uses TRBV6-6 and TRBJ1-2, with 8 bases identical to TRBD1. The junction had 7 bases not matched to a gene; V was cut back by 5 bases and J by 8 bases. The CDR3 sequence is 13 residues long. Germline V gene data show CDR1 as MNHNY and CDR2 as SVGAGI (reference sequence). CDR3 sequence: CASSPDRDSGYTF. The CDR3 region has the DNA TGTGCCAGCAGTCCGGACAGGGACTCCGGCTACACCTTC.

The chain links TRBV19 to TRBJ1-2, with TRBD1 matching over 11 bases. CDR3 size: 18 residues. V trimming: 5 bases; J trimming: 0 bases; junction bases outside the gene matches: 11. Germline CDR1 is LNHDA and CDR2 is SQIVND (reference sequence). The CDR3 bases are TGTGCCAGTAGTCTCGATAGTCCGGGACAGGGGGCTAACTATGGCTACACCTTC. Protein: CASSLDSPGQGANYGYTF.

V gene TRBV6-5 combines with J gene TRBJ2-1; D possibly corresponds to TRBD2 (6 bases). Germline V gives CDR1 MNHEY, CDR2 SVGAGI. CDR3 length equals 16 residues. V lost 0 bases to trimming and J lost 4 bases, with 13 bases between them. CDR3 loop: CASSYSSGESYNEQFF. CDR3 sequence (DNA): TGTGCCAGCAGTTACTCGTCGGGAGAGAGTTACAATGAGCAGTTCTTC.

The chain combines TRBV5-1 with TRBJ1-5; the D gene is possibly TRBD1 (6 bases). The germline gives CDR1 SGHRS, CDR2 YFSETQ. CDR3 size: 14 residues. The germline V and J ends were trimmed by 0 bases and 9 bases, with 13 bases remaining between them. The CDR3 reads CASSLEGGLGPQHF. The CDR3 DNA sequence: TGCGCCAGCAGCTTGGAGGGGGGGTTGGGGCCCCAGCATTTT.

The V gene is TRBV19, the J gene TRBJ1-2; 9 bases are a match to TRBD1. Losses at the gene ends were 4 bases for V and 2 bases for J; bases not matched to a gene: 8. The CDR3 length is 16 residues. CDR1 is LNHDA and CDR2 is SQIVND in the germline V gene (reference sequence). The CDR3 sequence is CASSTDSDRGNYGYTF. In nucleotides, the CDR3 is TGTGCCAGTAGTACCGATTCCGACAGGGGGAACTATGGCTACACCTTC.

The chain recombines TRBV10-1 with TRBJ2-7; no definite D call. This CDR3 region has 11 residues. Germline V gene lookup returns CDR1 WNHNN and CDR2 SYGVQD (reference sequence). Trimming removed 3 bases at V and 3 bases at J, with 3 bases between. The CDR3 protein is CASSDHYEQYF. In nucleotides, the CDR3 is TGCGCCAGCAGTGACCACTACGAGCAGTACTTC.

The chain has TRBV6-6 and TRBJ2-5; 7 bases map to TRBD1. Trimming took 7 bases from V and 5 from J; bases not matched to a gene: 10. Looked up from germline, CDR1 is MNHNY and CDR2 is SVGAGI (reference sequence). The CDR3 spans 14 residues. Here the CDR3 DNA reads TGTGCCAGCAAAAAAACCGGGACAGTCGAGACCCAGTACTTC. Protein product: CASKKTGTVETQYF.

Concerning this clone itself: Other DNA sequences in the same sample also yield this CDR3. This chain uses TRBV18 with TRBJ2-1; TRBD1 agrees at 10 bases. The CDR3 sequence is 13 residues long. From germline, CDR1 is KGHSH and CDR2 LQKENI. The ends lost 4 bases at V and 7 bases at J; junction bases unmatched: 1. The CDR3 nucleotides read TGTGCCAGCTCACGGGGACAGGGGAATGAGCAGTTCTTC. Amino acid sequence: CASSRGQGNEQFF.